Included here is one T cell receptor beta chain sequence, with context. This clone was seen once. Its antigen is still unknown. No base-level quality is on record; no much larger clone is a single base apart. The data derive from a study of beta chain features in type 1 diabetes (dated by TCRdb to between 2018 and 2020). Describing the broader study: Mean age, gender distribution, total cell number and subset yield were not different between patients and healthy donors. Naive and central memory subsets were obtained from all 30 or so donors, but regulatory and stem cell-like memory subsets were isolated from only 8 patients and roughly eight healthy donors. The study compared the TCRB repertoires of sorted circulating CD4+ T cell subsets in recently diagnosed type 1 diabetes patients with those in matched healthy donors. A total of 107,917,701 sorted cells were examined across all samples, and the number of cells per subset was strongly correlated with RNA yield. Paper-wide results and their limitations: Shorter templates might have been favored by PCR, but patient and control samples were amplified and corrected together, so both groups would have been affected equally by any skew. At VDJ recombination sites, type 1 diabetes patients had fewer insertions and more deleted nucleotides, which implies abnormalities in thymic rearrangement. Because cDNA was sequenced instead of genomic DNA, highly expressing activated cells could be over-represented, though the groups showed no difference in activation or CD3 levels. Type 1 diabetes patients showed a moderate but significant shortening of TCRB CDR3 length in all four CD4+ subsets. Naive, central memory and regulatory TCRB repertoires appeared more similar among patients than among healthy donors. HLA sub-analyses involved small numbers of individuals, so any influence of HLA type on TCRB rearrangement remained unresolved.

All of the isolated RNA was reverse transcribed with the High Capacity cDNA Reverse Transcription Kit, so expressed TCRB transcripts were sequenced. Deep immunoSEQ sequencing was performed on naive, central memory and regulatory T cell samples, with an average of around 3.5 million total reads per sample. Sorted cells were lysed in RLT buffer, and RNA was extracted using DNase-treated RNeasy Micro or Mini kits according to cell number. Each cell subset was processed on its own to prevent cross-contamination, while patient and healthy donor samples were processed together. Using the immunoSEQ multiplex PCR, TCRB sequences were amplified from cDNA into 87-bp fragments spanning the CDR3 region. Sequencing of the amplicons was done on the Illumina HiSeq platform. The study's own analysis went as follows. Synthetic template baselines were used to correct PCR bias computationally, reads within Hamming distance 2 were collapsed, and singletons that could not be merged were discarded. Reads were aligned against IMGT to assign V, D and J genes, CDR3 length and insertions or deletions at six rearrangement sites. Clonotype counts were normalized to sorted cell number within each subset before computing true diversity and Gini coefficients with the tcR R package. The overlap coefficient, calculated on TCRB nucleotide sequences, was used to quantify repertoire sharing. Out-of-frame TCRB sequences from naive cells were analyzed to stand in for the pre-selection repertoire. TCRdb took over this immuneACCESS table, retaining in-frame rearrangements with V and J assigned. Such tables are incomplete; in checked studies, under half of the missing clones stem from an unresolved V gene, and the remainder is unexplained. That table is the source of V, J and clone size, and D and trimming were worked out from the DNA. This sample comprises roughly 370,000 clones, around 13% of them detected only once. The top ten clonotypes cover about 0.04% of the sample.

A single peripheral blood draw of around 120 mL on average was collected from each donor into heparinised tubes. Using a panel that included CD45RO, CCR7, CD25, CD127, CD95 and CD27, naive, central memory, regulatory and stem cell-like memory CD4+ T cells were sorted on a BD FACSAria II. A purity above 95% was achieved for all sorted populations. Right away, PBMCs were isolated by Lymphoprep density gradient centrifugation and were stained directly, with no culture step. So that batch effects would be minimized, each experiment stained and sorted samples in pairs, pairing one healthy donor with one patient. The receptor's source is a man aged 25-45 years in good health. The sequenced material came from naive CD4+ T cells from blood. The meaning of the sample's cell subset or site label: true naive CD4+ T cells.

The nucleotides are TGTGCCAGCAGTGGGACTAGCGGGAGCCTTTGGATTCAGTACTTC. The translation is CASSGTSGSLWIQYF. The rearrangement combines TRBV2 with TRBJ2-4; 13 bases in the middle match TRBD2. Taken from cysteine to phenylalanine, the CDR3 has 15 residues. Only CDR3 DNA is held: 45 bases, read in frame from base 1. As encoded in the germline V gene, CDR1 is SNHLY while CDR2 is FYNNEI. Trimming takes 4 bases off V and 10 bases off J; junction bases not matched to a gene: 7.